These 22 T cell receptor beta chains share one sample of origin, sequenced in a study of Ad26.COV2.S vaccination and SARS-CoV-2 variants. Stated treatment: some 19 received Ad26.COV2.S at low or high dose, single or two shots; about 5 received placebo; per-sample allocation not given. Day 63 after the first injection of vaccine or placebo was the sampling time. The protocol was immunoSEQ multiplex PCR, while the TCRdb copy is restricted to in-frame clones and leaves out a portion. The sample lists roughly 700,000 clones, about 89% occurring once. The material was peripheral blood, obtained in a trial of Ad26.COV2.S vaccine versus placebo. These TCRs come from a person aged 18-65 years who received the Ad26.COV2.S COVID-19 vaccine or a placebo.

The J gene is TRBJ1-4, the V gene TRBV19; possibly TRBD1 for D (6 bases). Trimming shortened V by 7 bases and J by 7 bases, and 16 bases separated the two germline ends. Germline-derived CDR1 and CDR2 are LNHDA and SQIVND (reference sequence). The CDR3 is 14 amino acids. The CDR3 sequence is CASNPGQGGEKLFF. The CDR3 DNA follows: TGTGCCAGTAACCCGGGACAAGGGGGTGAAAAACTGTTTTTT. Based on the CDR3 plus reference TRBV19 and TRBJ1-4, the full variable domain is DGGITQSPKYLFRKEGQNVTLSCEQNLNHDAMYWYRQDPGQGLRLIYYSQIVNDFQKGDIAEGYSVSREKKESFPLTVTSAQKNPTAFYLCASNPGQGGEKLFFGSGTQLSVL.

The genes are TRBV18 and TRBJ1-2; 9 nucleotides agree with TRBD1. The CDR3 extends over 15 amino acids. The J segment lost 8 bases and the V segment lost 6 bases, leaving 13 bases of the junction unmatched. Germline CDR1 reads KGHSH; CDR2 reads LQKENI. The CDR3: CASSMTDRGGFGYTF. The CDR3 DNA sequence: TGTGCCAGCTCGATGACGGACAGGGGAGGATTCGGCTACACCTTC. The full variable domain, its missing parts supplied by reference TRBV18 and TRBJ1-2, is NAGVMQNPRHLVRRRGQEARLRCSPMKGHSHVYWYRQLPEEGLKFMVYLQKENIIDESGMPKERFSAEFPKEGPSILRIQQVVRGDSAAYFCASSMTDRGGFGYTFGSGTRLTVV.

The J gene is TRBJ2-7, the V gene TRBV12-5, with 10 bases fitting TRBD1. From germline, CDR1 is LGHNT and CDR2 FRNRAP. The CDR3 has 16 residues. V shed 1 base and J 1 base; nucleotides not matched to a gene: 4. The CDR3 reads CASGLGQGAGSYEQYF. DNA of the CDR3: TGTGCTAGTGGTTTGGGACAGGGGGCAGGTTCCTACGAGCAGTACTTC. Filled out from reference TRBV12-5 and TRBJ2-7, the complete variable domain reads DARVTQTPRHKVTEMGQEVTMRCQPILGHNTVFWYRQTMMQGLELLAYFRNRAPLDDSGMPKDRFSAEMPDATLATLKIQPSEPRDSAVYFCASGLGQGAGSYEQYFGPGTRLTVT.

The CDR3 protein is CAWGQGDYEQYF. Written as DNA, the CDR3 is TGTGCCTGGGGGCAGGGGGACTACGAGCAGTACTTC. This chain joins TRBV30 and TRBJ2-7, with 7 bases matching TRBD1. This CDR3 is built from 12 residues. J gave up 3 bases and V 5 bases, and 4 bases lay outside the gene matches. Germline V lookup: CDR1 GTSNPN, CDR2 SVGIG (reference sequence).

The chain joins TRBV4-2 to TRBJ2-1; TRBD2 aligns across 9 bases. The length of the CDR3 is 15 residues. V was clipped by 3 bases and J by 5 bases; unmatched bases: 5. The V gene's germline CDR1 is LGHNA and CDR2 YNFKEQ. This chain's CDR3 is CASSHPTSGHNEQFF. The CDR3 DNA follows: TGTGCCAGCAGCCATCCGACTAGCGGCCACAATGAGCAGTTCTTC.

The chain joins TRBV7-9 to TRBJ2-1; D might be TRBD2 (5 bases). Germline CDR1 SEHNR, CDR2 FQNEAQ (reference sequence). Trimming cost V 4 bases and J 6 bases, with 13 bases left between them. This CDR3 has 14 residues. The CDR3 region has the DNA TGTGCCAGCAGCTCCCTTGAGGGCCTCAATGAGCAGTTCTTC. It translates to CASSSLEGLNEQFF.

The CDR3, as DNA: TGTGCCAGCAGCTCTCCGGGGGGCACTGAAGCTTTCTTT. This sequence encodes CASSSPGGTEAFF. The gene calls are TRBV7-9 and TRBJ1-1; tentative D call: TRBD1 (5 bases). The CDR3 spans 13 residues. V was shortened by 4 bases and J by 4 bases, with 10 bases between the two germline ends. The germline CDR1 and CDR2 sequences are SEHNR and FQNEAQ (reference sequence).

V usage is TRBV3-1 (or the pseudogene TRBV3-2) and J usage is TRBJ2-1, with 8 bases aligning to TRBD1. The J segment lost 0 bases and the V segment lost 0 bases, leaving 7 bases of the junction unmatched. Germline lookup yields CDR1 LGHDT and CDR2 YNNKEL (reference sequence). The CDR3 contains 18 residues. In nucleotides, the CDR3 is TGTGCCAGCAGCCAAGATCCAGGGGGCGCGGACTCCTACAATGAGCAGTTCTTC. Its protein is CASSQDPGGADSYNEQFF.

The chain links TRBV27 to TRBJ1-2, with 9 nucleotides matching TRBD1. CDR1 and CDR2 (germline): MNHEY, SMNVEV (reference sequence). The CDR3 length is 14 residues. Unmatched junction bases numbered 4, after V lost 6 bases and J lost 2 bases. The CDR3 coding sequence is TGTGCCAGCAGAAGGACAGGGGACAACTATGGCTACACCTTC. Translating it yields CASRRTGDNYGYTF.

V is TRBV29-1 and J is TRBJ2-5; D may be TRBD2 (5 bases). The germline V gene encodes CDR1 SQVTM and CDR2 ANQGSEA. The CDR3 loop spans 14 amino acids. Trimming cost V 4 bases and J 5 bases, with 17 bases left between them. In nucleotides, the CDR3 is TGCAGCGTTGCCCAGCGGATAATTATTGAGACCCAGTACTTC. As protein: CSVAQRIIIETQYF.

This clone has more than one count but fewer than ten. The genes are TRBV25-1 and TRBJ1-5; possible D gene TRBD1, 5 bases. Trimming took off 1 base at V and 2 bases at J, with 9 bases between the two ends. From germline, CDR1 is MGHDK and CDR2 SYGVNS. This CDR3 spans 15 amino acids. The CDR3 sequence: CASSESRGGNQPQHF. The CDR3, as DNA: TGTGCCAGCAGTGAATCGAGGGGAGGCAATCAGCCCCAGCATTTT.

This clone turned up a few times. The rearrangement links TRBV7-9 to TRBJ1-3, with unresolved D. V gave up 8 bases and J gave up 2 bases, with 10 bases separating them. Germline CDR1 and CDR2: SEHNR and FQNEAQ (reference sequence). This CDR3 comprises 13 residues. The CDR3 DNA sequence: TGTGCCAGCTCTCGGAGGGCTGGAAACACCATATATTTT. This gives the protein CASSRRAGNTIYF.

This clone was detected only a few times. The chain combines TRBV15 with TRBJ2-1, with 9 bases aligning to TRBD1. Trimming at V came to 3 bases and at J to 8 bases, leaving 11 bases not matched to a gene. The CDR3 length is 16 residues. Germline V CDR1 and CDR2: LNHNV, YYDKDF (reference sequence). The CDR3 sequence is CATSSLTGTGSDEQFF. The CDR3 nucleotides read TGTGCCACCAGCAGCTTGACCGGGACAGGGTCGGATGAGCAGTTCTTC.

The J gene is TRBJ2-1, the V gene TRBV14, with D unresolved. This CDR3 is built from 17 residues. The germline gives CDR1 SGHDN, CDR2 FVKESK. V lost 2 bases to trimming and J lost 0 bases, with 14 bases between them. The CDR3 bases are TGTGCCAGCAGCCAAAGGCGTGGGATGAGCTCCTACAATGAGCAGTTCTTC. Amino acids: CASSQRRGMSSYNEQFF. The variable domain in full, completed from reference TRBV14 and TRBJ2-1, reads EAGVTQFPSHSVIEKGQTVTLRCDPISGHDNLYWYRRVMGKEIKFLLHFVKESKQDESGMPNNRFLAERTGGTYSTLKVQPAELEDSGVYFCASSQRRGMSSYNEQFFGPGTRLTVL.

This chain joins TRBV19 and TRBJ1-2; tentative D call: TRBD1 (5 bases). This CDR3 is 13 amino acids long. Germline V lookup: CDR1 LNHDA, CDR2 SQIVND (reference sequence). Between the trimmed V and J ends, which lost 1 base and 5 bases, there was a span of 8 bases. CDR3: CASSIATEYGYTF. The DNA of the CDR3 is TGTGCCAGTAGTATAGCGACAGAATATGGCTACACCTTC.

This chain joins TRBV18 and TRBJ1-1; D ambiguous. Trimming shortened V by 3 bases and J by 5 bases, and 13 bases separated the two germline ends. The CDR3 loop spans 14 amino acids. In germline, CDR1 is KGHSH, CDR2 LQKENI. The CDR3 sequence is CASSPLGEGTEAFF. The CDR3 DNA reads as TGTGCCAGCTCACCCCTTGGGGAGGGTACTGAAGCTTTCTTT. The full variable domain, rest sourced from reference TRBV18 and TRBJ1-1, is NAGVMQNPRHLVRRRGQEARLRCSPMKGHSHVYWYRQLPEEGLKFMVYLQKENIIDESGMPKERFSAEFPKEGPSILRIQQVVRGDSAAYFCASSPLGEGTEAFFGQGTRLTVV.

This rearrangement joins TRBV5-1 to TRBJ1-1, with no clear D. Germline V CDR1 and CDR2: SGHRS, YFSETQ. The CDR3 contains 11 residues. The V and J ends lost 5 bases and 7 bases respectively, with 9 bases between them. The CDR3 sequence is CASRSDIEAFF. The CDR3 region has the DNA TGCGCCAGCAGAAGCGACATTGAAGCTTTCTTT.

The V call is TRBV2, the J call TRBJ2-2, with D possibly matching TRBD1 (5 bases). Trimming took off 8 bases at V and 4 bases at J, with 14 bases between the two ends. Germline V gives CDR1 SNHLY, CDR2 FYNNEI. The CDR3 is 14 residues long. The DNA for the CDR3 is TGTGCCAGCGCCGCTGGGGCTAGCACCGGGGAGCTGTTTTTT. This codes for CASAAGASTGELFF.

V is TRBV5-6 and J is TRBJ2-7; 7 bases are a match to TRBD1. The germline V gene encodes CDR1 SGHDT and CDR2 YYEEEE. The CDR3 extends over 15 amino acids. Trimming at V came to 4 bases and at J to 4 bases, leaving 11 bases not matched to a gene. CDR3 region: CASSLRGLGSYEQYF. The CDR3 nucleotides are TGTGCCAGCAGCCTCAGGGGGTTGGGTTCGTACGAGCAGTACTTC.

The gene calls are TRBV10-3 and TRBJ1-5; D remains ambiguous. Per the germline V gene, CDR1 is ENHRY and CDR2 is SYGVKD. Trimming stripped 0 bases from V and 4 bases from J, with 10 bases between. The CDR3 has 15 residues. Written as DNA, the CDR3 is TGTGCCATCAGTGAGTCTGGGCAGTTAAATCAGCCCCAGCATTTT. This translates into CAISESGQLNQPQHF.

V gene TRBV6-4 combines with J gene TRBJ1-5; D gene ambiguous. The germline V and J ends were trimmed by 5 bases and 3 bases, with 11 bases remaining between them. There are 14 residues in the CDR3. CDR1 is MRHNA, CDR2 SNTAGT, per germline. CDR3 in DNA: TGTGCCAGCAGTCCACAGCCGTCCAATCAGCCCCAGCATTTT. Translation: CASSPQPSNQPQHF.

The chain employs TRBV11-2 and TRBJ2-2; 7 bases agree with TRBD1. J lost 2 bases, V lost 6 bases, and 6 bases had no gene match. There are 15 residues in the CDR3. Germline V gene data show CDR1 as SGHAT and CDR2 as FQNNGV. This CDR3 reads CASRRTGVNTGELFF. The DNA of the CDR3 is TGTGCCAGCAGAAGGACAGGCGTTAACACCGGGGAGCTGTTTTTT.